This T cell receptor (beta chain) emerged from a study of CXCR3-negative and CXCR3-positive naive CD8 T cells (dated by TCRdb to about 2019). About the investigation overall: In total, some 140 million TRB reads were obtained, which works out to roughly 1.5 +/- 0.3 million reads per library. The diversity and physicochemical repertoire analyses included around 10 donors pooled from two independent experiments. TRBV-TRBJ cluster analysis included naive subsets from a handful of donors and memory cells from 3 donors. What the research found in general, with its limitations: TRB CDR3s from CXCR3-positive naive cells showed higher hydrophobicity (lower Kidera factor 4), lower energy, and higher strength and volume indices than CXCR3-negative naive cells. TRBV-TRBJ usage was similar between naive CXCR3-negative and CXCR3-positive cells from the same donor, while memory cells showed distinct patterns. Both naive subsets had comparably high repertoire diversity, while memory CD8+ T cells had much lower repertoire diversity. Because surface CD5, which is linked to self-reactivity in mice, was comparable between the naive subsets, TCR interaction strength was also inferred from TRB CDR3 physicochemical properties. Freshly isolated PBMCs were used for most assays because CXCR3 expression went down partially after cryopreservation.

In the case of this clonotype: Its antigen remains undetermined.

The data were produced on a NextSeq 550. The Human TCR Profiling Kit (MiLaboratory) was used to prepare UMI-labeled 5' RACE TRB cDNA libraries. The full amount of extracted RNA was used for cDNA synthesis, and the full amount of resulting cDNA was used for PCR amplification. The libraries were made side by side, with each library going through the same number of PCR cycles. Per the authors' processing: MIGEC and MiXCR extracted about 50,000 +/- 10,000 unique UMI-labeled TRB cDNA molecules per library, requiring at least two reads per UMI. On average, each library contained approximately 40,000 +/- 10,000 functional in-frame TRB CDR3 nucleotide clonotypes without stop codons. Diversity metrics, including normalized Shannon-Wiener and Chao1, were computed in VDJtools after downsampling to 5000 UMI-labeled TRB molecules per sample. Clonotype-size-weighted physicochemical properties of the central five CDR3 residues (interaction energy, strength, volume and Kidera factor 4) were computed in VDJtools. Once TCRdb had reprocessed the reads, it stored one entry per CDR3 protein sequence and supplied no DNA. These V and J calls are TCRdb output, not the study's own analysis. This sample's clone table shows about 90,000 distinct CDR3 sequences. The top ten constitute roughly 0.8% of the sample.

Each CD8+ T cell subset was flow-sorted in triplicate, with under 350,000 cells per subset placed directly into RLT lysis buffer. To keep memory contaminants out, a stringent definition of naive CD8+ T cells was applied: CD45RO-CCR7+CD27+CD95-. Standard density gradient centrifugation was used to isolate peripheral blood mononuclear cells from buffy coats. A FACSAria III was used to flow-sort naive CD8+ T cells into CXCR3-negative and CXCR3-positive populations. An RNeasy Mini Kit was used to extract total RNA from the sorted cells. The sequenced sample was naive CXCR3+ CD8+ T cells from blood. The cell subset or site label of this sample denotes: CD45RO-CCR7+CD27+CD95- naive CD8+ T cells expressing CXCR3 (TNR3+). The sequence derives from a human donor in good health. Some clones in this sample may be carry-over from other donors' samples.

The CDR3 reads as follows: CASSLRLTDTQYF. This receptor chain uses TRBV27 and TRBJ2-3. From the cysteine through the phenylalanine, the CDR3 covers 13 amino acids. DNA is not on record. Reading the germline V gene (reference sequence) gives CDR1 MNHEY and CDR2 SMNVEV.